The entry below describes one TCR beta chain. The primer mix had 60 Vbeta and 13 Jbeta primers. Produced via immunoSEQ multiplex PCR; TCRdb's table is partial and in-frame only. The data show about 120,000 clones, 81% seen once. The CDR3 runs 15 residues. Germline CDR1 is SGHRS and CDR2 is YFSETQ. Between the trimmed V and J ends, which lost 0 bases and 2 bases, there was a span of 9 bases. This sample was included in a study of cytomegalovirus exposure and HLA in healthy donors. The sequencing input was PBMCs. This receptor was taken from a woman in her forties in good health and CMV-seronegative. This rearrangement joins TRBV5-1 to TRBJ2-1, with D possibly TRBD2 on 6 matching bases. Here the CDR3 DNA reads TGCGCCAGCAGCTTGGAGGTAGCGGCCTACAATGAGCAGTTCTTC. This encodes CASSLEVAAYNEQFF.